These T cell receptor beta chains were read from a single sample in a study of siplizumab effects on memory and regulatory T cells. Sequencing was performed with immunoSEQ multiplex PCR; in TCRdb, only in-frame clones are kept and a portion is missing. The sample includes about 40,000 clones, 80% to 90% of them seen just once. The sample consisted of naive CD4+ T cells sorted from blood. Receptors originate from a human donor in good health. The CDR3 runs from the conserved cysteine through the conserved F or W. Each record gives: V gene, clone size, D gene, J gene, CDR3 DNA, CDR3 protein. A D gene is named only where the DNA matches it firmly. The listing skips clone size in some rows; elsewhere it reads once, few, many or a size class.

>TRBV9|NA|TRBD1|TRBJ1-2
TGTGCCAGCAGCGTAGCTGCAGGGGGAACTTATGGCTACACCTTC
CASSVAAGGTYGYTF
>TRBV19|once|TRBD1|TRBJ2-7
TGTGCCAGTAGTAGTCCCGGGACAGGCTACTACGAGCAGTACTTC
CASSSPGTGYYEQYF
>TRBV19|NA|NA|TRBJ2-2
TGTGCCAGTAGAAGGGATCAGGGGACAACGAACACCGGGGAGCTGTTTTTT
CASRRDQGTTNTGELFF
>TRBV4-1|NA|TRBD1|TRBJ2-5
TGCGCCAGCAGCCAACCAGGGGGAGAGACCCAGTACTTC
CASSQPGGETQYF
>TRBV6-1|NA|NA|TRBJ2-5
TGTGCCAGCAGTGTGCTACAAGTCAGGGGCCAGTACTTC
CASSVLQVRGQYF
>TRBV9|NA|NA|TRBJ1-1
TGTGCCAGCAGCGTAGTAAGCAGAACTGAAGCTTTCTTT
CASSVVSRTEAFF
>TRBV18|NA|NA|TRBJ2-3
TGTGCCAGCTCACCATCGGCCCAACCAGATACGCAGTATTTT
CASSPSAQPDTQYF
>TRBV7-3|once|TRBD1|TRBJ1-3
TGTGCCAGCAGCCCTACGGACAGGGGCCTAGGAAACACCATATATTTT
CASSPTDRGLGNTIYF
>TRBV6-1|NA|TRBD2|TRBJ2-5
TGTGCCAGCGGGGGAGGGTTGGAGACCCAGTACTTC
CASGGGLETQYF
>TRBV7-3|NA|NA|TRBJ1-1
TGTGCCAGCAGCTTATTCGGGGGGAACACTGAAGCTTTCTTT
CASSLFGGNTEAFF
>TRBV2|NA|NA|TRBJ1-1
TGTGCCAGCAGTGATACTGCTGTGACCCCCAGTAGGGCTTTCTTT
CASSDTAVTPSRAFF
>TRBV30|NA|NA|TRBJ2-7
TGTGCCTGGAAGAGCTCCTACGAGCAGTACTTC
CAWKSSYEQYF
>TRBV7-9|NA|NA|TRBJ2-3
TGTGCCAGCAGCTTAACCCTAGCGCTAGATACGCAGTATTTT
CASSLTLALDTQYF
>TRBV11-2|NA|TRBD1|TRBJ1-3
TGTGCCAGCAGCCCCGGACAGGGGACCTTCTCTGGAAACACCATATATTTT
CASSPGQGTFSGNTIYF
>TRBV2|NA|NA|TRBJ1-3
TGTGCCAGCAGTTATCGTAACTCTGGAAACACCATATATTTT
CASSYRNSGNTIYF
>TRBV5-1|few|TRBD1|TRBJ2-7
TGCGCCAGCAGCTTGGTCCCGGGACAGGGGAACTCCTACGAGCAGTACTTC
CASSLVPGQGNSYEQYF
>TRBV19|NA|NA|TRBJ1-1
TGTGCCAGTAGTATAGTGACGGGGTGGGACACTGAAGCTTTCTTT
CASSIVTGWDTEAFF
>TRBV28|NA|NA|TRBJ1-6
TGTGCCAGCAGTTTGACTACCGGGACAATGTATAATTCACCCCTCCACTTT
CASSLTTGTMYNSPLHF
>TRBV18|NA|NA|TRBJ2-3
TGTGCCAGCTCAAGGACAGCTAGCACAGATACGCAGTATTTT
CASSRTASTDTQYF
>TRBV2|NA|TRBD2|TRBJ2-7
TGTGCCAGCAGTGAAGCGCCGAGCGGGAGGACCCTCTCCTACGAGCAGTACTTC
CASSEAPSGRTLSYEQYF
>TRBV5-1|NA|TRBD1|TRBJ1-1
TGCGCCAGCGGCCGAGGGACAGGAAGAGAAGTGAACACTGAAGCTTTCTTT
CASGRGTGREVNTEAFF
>TRBV7-2|NA|TRBD1|TRBJ1-1
TGTGCCAGCAGCTTAACAGGGGACACTGAAGCTTTCTTT
CASSLTGDTEAFF
>TRBV4-1|once|NA|TRBJ2-7
TGCGCCAGCAGCCAAGACGCGCTAGCGAATACCTACGAGCAGTACTTC
CASSQDALANTYEQYF
>TRBV6-1|NA|NA|TRBJ1-3
TGTGCCAGCAGTGAAAACAGGGGAAACACCATATATTTT
CASSENRGNTIYF
>TRBV18|NA|TRBD1|TRBJ1-1
TGTGCCAGCTCACCCGACAGGGTGGGGTTAGGAAACACTGAAGCTTTCTTT
CASSPDRVGLGNTEAFF
>TRBV5-1|NA|NA|TRBJ2-3
TGCGCCAGCAGCTTGGAAGGCGGGTCCACAGATACGCAGTATTTT
CASSLEGGSTDTQYF
>TRBV11-3|NA|NA|TRBJ2-3
TGTGCCAGCAGCTTAGTAGGGCAGGATACGCAGTATTTT
CASSLVGQDTQYF
>TRBV18|NA|TRBD1|TRBJ2-2
TGTGCCAGCTCGCTACAGGGGGCGGACACCGGGGAGCTGTTTTTT
CASSLQGADTGELFF
>TRBV10-3|NA|NA|TRBJ2-7
TGTGCCACCCTACCGGGATTAACCTACGAGCAGTACTTC
CATLPGLTYEQYF
>TRBV7-6|NA|NA|TRBJ2-2
TGTGCCAGCAGCTTAGCCCTTCTCGGCGGGGTCGGGGAGCTGTTTTTT
CASSLALLGGVGELFF
>TRBV19|NA|NA|TRBJ1-1
TGTGCCAGTAGTATAGCGATAAGAAACAGTAAGGGGACAAACACTGAAGCTTTCTTT
CASSIAIRNSKGTNTEAFF
>TRBV7-9|NA|TRBD1|TRBJ2-1
TGTGCCAGCAGCCAAGACAGGGGGCACGACAATGAGCAGTTCTTC
CASSQDRGHDNEQFF
>TRBV6-5|few|NA|TRBJ1-5
TGTGCCAGCAGCTGGGGGGGAGGGAATCAGCCCCAGCATTTT
CASSWGGGNQPQHF
>TRBV11-2|NA|NA|TRBJ1-2
TGTGCCAGCAGCCTCTTCGGTATTAATGGCTACACCTTC
CASSLFGINGYTF
>TRBV6-5|NA|NA|TRBJ1-1
TGTGCCAGCAGCTACAGGCTGGGCGAAGCTTTCTTT
CASSYRLGEAFF
>TRBV5-4|few|NA|TRBJ1-5
TGTGCCAGCAGCTTGGAGGGTCAGCCCCAGCATTTT
CASSLEGQPQHF
>TRBV27|NA|NA|TRBJ1-1
TGTGCCAGCAGCCGGAATGGAAACACTGAAGCTTTCTTT
CASSRNGNTEAFF
>TRBV18|NA|TRBD1|TRBJ1-4
TGTGCCAGCTCACTCAACGATGTGACAGGGTTAGACGAAAAACTGTTTTTT
CASSLNDVTGLDEKLFF
>TRBV18|NA|NA|TRBJ2-2
TGTGCCAGCTCACCACGTCATCCCGGGGAGCTGTTTTTT
CASSPRHPGELFF